The 22 T cell receptor beta chains in this list originate from one sample, sequenced in a study of cytomegalovirus exposure and HLA in healthy donors. Libraries were prepared by immunoSEQ multiplex PCR; TCRdb keeps only in-frame clonotypes and omits some of them. The sample lists hundreds of thousands of clones; 70% to 90% were seen once. The sample comprised PBMCs. These receptors were collected from a woman in her twenties or thirties in good health and CMV-seropositive.

This rearrangement joins TRBV6-4 to TRBJ1-2; 7 nucleotides match TRBD1. Losses at the gene ends were 2 bases for V and 9 bases for J; bases not matched to a gene: 9. Germline CDR1 MRHNA, CDR2 SNTAGT. This CDR3 is 14 amino acids long. CDR3 sequence: CASSDTGTDISYTF. Here the CDR3 DNA reads TGTGCCAGCAGTGACACCGGGACAGATATCAGCTACACCTTC.

This sequence joins TRBV7-6 and TRBJ2-7, with a possible D match to TRBD1 (6 bases). V was pared by 1 base and J by 2 bases, with 15 bases between. The germline gives CDR1 SGHVS, CDR2 FNYEAQ. The CDR3 sequence is 16 residues long. The CDR3: CASSLGDISGTYEQYF. CDR3 coding DNA: TGTGCCAGCAGCTTAGGGGACATTTCCGGAACCTACGAGCAGTACTTC.

Here the CDR3 reads CASSFVFDSGRAVNEQFF. As DNA, the CDR3 is TGTGCCAGCAGCTTCGTTTTTGATAGCGGGAGGGCCGTCAATGAGCAGTTCTTC. The chain joins TRBV13 to TRBJ2-1; 11 bases are a match to TRBD2. Trimming cost V 3 bases and J 6 bases; bases outside gene matches: 13. The CDR3 runs to 18 residues. From germline, CDR1 is PRHDT and CDR2 FYEKMQ (reference sequence).

The V and J genes are TRBV5-6 and TRBJ2-3; D perhaps matches TRBD1 (5 bases). V was cut by 4 bases and J by 2 bases, with 14 bases left in between. CDR1 is SGHDT and CDR2 is YYEEEE in the germline V gene. CDR3 size: 15 residues. The chain's CDR3 is CASSPLQGFTDTQYF. DNA of the CDR3: TGTGCCAGCAGCCCGCTTCAGGGTTTCACAGATACGCAGTATTTT.

The rearrangement links TRBV5-1 to TRBJ2-7; D possibly corresponds to TRBD1 (6 bases). Germline V lookup: CDR1 SGHRS, CDR2 YFSETQ. V was trimmed by 3 bases and J by 0 bases, leaving 16 bases between them. This CDR3 contains 16 residues. CDR3 sequence: CASSSDTQGSSYEQYF. In nucleotides, the CDR3 is TGCGCCAGCAGCTCGGACACCCAGGGGAGCTCCTACGAGCAGTACTTC. Based on the CDR3 plus reference TRBV5-1 and TRBJ2-7, the full variable domain is KAGVTQTPRYLIKTRGQQVTLSCSPISGHRSVSWYQQTPGQGLQFLFEYFSETQRNKGNFPGRFSGRQFSNSRSEMNVSTLELGDSALYLCASSSDTQGSSYEQYFGPGTRLTVT.

The chain recombines TRBV27 with TRBJ2-3, with 9 bases matching TRBD2. V was pared by 5 bases and J by 1 base, with 1 base of the junction left unmatched. Looked up from germline, CDR1 is MNHEY and CDR2 is SMNVEV (reference sequence). CDR3 length: 14 amino acids. As DNA, the CDR3 is TGTGCCAGCAGTCTAGCGGGACGCACAGATACGCAGTATTTT. As protein: CASSLAGRTDTQYF.

In this sample, this clone turned up a few times. CDR3 region: CASSQDPTYGYTF. CDR3 bases: TGTGCCAGCAGCCAAGACCCAACATATGGCTACACCTTC. The genes are TRBV4-2 and TRBJ1-2; D is ambiguous. The length of the CDR3 is 13 residues. Trimming took 0 bases from V and 5 from J, leaving 7 bases between them. Germline V gene lookup returns CDR1 LGHNA and CDR2 YNFKEQ.

The chain joins TRBV7-2 to TRBJ2-2, with 8 bases fitting TRBD2. Germline V lookup: CDR1 SGHTA, CDR2 FQGNSA. This CDR3 comprises 14 residues. The V gene end was trimmed by 7 bases and the J gene end by 5 bases; junction bases not matched to a gene: 6. The CDR3 protein is CASNRGGPTGELFF. The CDR3 DNA reads TGTGCCAGCAACCGGGGGGGCCCAACCGGGGAGCTGTTTTTT. Full variable domain (rest looked up from reference TRBV7-2 and TRBJ2-2): GAGVSQSPSNKVTEKGKDVELRCDPISGHTALYWYRQSLGQGLEFLIYFQGNSAPDKSGLPSDRFSAERTGGSVSTLTIQRTQQEDSAVYLCASNRGGPTGELFFGEGSRLTVL.

The chain has TRBV11-3 and TRBJ1-3, with 7 bases lining up with TRBD1. With V trimmed by 8 bases and J by 4 bases, 8 bases remained unmatched. Germline V gene lookup returns CDR1 SGHNT and CDR2 YENEEA. The CDR3 contains 14 residues. The CDR3 nucleotides read TGTGCCAGCGGCCTTCGGACAGGAGGAAACACCATATATTTT. Its translation is CASGLRTGGNTIYF. The whole variable domain, filled in from reference TRBV11-3 and TRBJ1-3, reads EAGVVQSPRYKIIEKKQPVAFWCNPISGHNTLYWYLQNLGQGPELLIRYENEEAVDDSQLPKDRFSAERLKGVDSTLKIQPAELGDSAVYLCASGLRTGGNTIYFGEGSWLTVV.

This chain uses TRBV4-1 with TRBJ2-7; D might be TRBD1 (5 bases). With 4 bases removed from V and 4 bases from J, the gap between germline ends came to 11 bases. Looked up from germline, CDR1 is MGHRA and CDR2 is YSYEKL. This CDR3 is built from 13 residues. CDR3 bases: TGCGCCAGCAGCCTAGTGGGGCCATACGAGCAGTACTTC. Translating it yields CASSLVGPYEQYF.

The rearrangement links TRBV6-1 to TRBJ2-3; possibly TRBD2 for D (6 bases). V was cut by 1 base and J by 1 base, with 12 bases left in between. Germline V lookup: CDR1 MNHNS, CDR2 SASEGT. The CDR3 runs 16 residues. In nucleotides, the CDR3 is TGTGCCAGCAGTGAAGGGCGACTAGGAGGCACAGATACGCAGTATTTT. Protein product: CASSEGRLGGTDTQYF.

The chain links TRBV19 to TRBJ2-1, with D perhaps TRBD2 (5 bases). Per germline, CDR1 LNHDA and CDR2 SQIVND (reference sequence). Between the trimmed V and J ends, which lost 3 bases and 6 bases, there was a span of 15 bases. CDR3 size: 15 residues. In DNA form, the CDR3 reads TGTGCCAGTAGTATGCCCAGCGGAGACTCCAATGAGCAGTTCTTC. Its protein is CASSMPSGDSNEQFF. Based on the CDR3 plus reference TRBV19 and TRBJ2-1, the full variable domain is DGGITQSPKYLFRKEGQNVTLSCEQNLNHDAMYWYRQDPGQGLRLIYYSQIVNDFQKGDIAEGYSVSREKKESFPLTVTSAQKNPTAFYLCASSMPSGDSNEQFFGPGTRLTVL.

The chain employs TRBV4-2 and TRBJ2-5, with D perhaps matching TRBD2 (5 bases). CDR1 and CDR2 from the germline V gene are LGHNA and YNFKEQ. V was shortened by 0 bases and J by 0 bases, with 14 bases between the two germline ends. This CDR3 has 17 residues. CDR3 nucleotides: TGTGCCAGCAGCCAAGATTCGGGGTCGGGGTACCAAGAGACCCAGTACTTC. Its protein product is CASSQDSGSGYQETQYF.

The V gene is TRBV5-1, the J gene TRBJ2-1; 9 bases are shared with TRBD2. The V and J ends lost 4 bases and 3 bases, in that order; junction bases with no gene match: 8. The V gene's germline CDR1 is SGHRS and CDR2 YFSETQ. This CDR3 comprises 16 residues. CDR3 amino acids: CASSPSSGANYNEQFF. CDR3 bases: TGCGCCAGCAGCCCCTCTAGCGGGGCTAACTACAATGAGCAGTTCTTC.

V and J are TRBV25-1 and TRBJ2-1, with a tentative D call TRBD2 (6 bases). Germline V gene sequence: CDR1 MGHDK, CDR2 SYGVNS. Trimming took 1 base from V and 10 from J, leaving 14 bases between them. The length of the CDR3 is 14 residues. Written as DNA, the CDR3 is TGTGCCAGCAGTGAATGGGACTTAGGATACGAGCAGTTCTTC. Translation: CASSEWDLGYEQFF.

The chain couples TRBV4-1 to TRBJ2-1, with D perhaps matching TRBD2 (6 bases). The germline V and J ends were trimmed by 0 bases and 3 bases, with 9 bases remaining between them. The CDR3 covers 15 residues. Germline V gene data show CDR1 as MGHRA and CDR2 as YSYEKL. CDR3 region: CASSQDQAGYNEQFF. The CDR3 DNA reads as TGCGCCAGCAGCCAAGATCAAGCGGGCTACAATGAGCAGTTCTTC.

The rearrangement uses TRBV2 and TRBJ2-1; D remains ambiguous. Trimming pared 6 bases from V and 6 bases from J, leaving 18 bases between. Germline CDR1 reads SNHLY; CDR2 reads FYNNEI. CDR3 size: 15 residues. This chain's CDR3 is CASRLGPVQFNEQFF. In DNA, the CDR3 is TGTGCCAGCAGGCTCGGCCCCGTACAGTTCAATGAGCAGTTCTTC.

The DNA of the CDR3 is TGTGCCAGCAGCTGGGGGACTCGCACAGATACGCAGTATTTT. It translates to CASSWGTRTDTQYF. This chain connects TRBV27 to TRBJ2-3; D perhaps matches TRBD2 (6 bases). Germline values: CDR1 MNHEY, CDR2 SMNVEV (reference sequence). This CDR3 has 14 residues. Trimming stripped 6 bases from V and 1 base from J, with 11 bases between.

The rearrangement uses TRBV30 and TRBJ2-7, with TRBD1 identical over 8 bases. V shed 1 base and J 4 bases; nucleotides not matched to a gene: 0. Germline V CDR1 and CDR2: GTSNPN, SVGIG (reference sequence). The CDR3 totals 12 residues. The chain's CDR3 is CAWSGTGYEQYF. CDR3 DNA: TGTGCCTGGAGTGGGACAGGGTACGAGCAGTACTTC. Variable domain in full (rest from reference TRBV30 and TRBJ2-7): SQTIHQWPATLVQPVGSPLSLECTVEGTSNPNLYWYRQAAGRGLQLLFYSVGIGQISSEVPQNLSASRPQDRQFILSSKKLLLSDSGFYLCAWSGTGYEQYFGPGTRLTVT.

This clone was seen a single time. The V call is TRBV21-1, the J call TRBJ1-1; TRBD1 was called by the table and not checked on the DNA. TRBV21-1 is shown as a pseudogene. CDR3 length equals 14 residues. The CDR3 sequence: CASSLQDKNTEAFF. The CDR3 bases are TGTGCCAGCAGCCTCCAAGACAAGAACACTGAAGCTTTCTTT.

There are many counts of this clone. The gene calls are TRBV2 and TRBJ1-4; maybe TRBD1 (6 bases). V shed 8 bases and J shed 1 base, with 11 bases lying between them. Looked up from germline, CDR1 is SNHLY and CDR2 is FYNNEI. The CDR3 consists of 14 residues. The CDR3 here is CASGRDITNEKLFF. In nucleotides, the CDR3 is TGTGCCAGCGGCCGGGACATAACTAATGAAAAACTGTTTTTT.

The genes are TRBV30 and TRBJ1-5, with D maybe TRBD1 (5 bases). V dropped 3 bases and J dropped 4 bases, with 13 bases sitting between them. The CDR3 is made up of 14 amino acids. From germline, CDR1 is GTSNPN and CDR2 SVGIG (reference sequence). The CDR3 is CAWSVGVGNQPQHF. The DNA for the CDR3 is TGTGCCTGGAGCGTAGGGGTCGGGAATCAGCCCCAGCATTTT.